This T cell receptor (beta chain) originates from a study of cytomegalovirus exposure and HLA in healthy donors. In regard to this clone: What it binds is not known.

Germline-derived CDR1 and CDR2 are SGHRS and YFSETQ. Trimming shortened V by 4 bases and J by 4 bases, and 9 bases separated the two germline ends. There are 13 residues in the CDR3. Overall study findings and caveats: Associated with cytomegalovirus, according to the listing, were 164 TCR beta chains.

PCR employed 60 Vbeta and 13 Jbeta primers. This table comes from immunoSEQ multiplex PCR, and its TCRdb copy is limited to in-frame clones, with some not included. Of 95,000 to 150,000 clones detected, less than 85% appear once; the ten largest clones hold over 15%. Material for sequencing was PBMCs. The chain links TRBV5-1 to TRBJ1-3; D gene unclear. The sequence was obtained from a man aged 18 to 30 in good health and CMV-seropositive. The CDR3, as DNA: TGCGCCAGCAGCCCGGGATCAGGAAACACCATATATTTT. Its protein is CASSPGSGNTIYF.